One and the same sample provided the 26 T cell receptor beta chains below, sequenced in a study of cytomegalovirus exposure and HLA in healthy donors. The PCR ran on 60 Vbeta and 13 Jbeta primers. Libraries were prepared by immunoSEQ multiplex PCR; TCRdb keeps only in-frame clonotypes and omits some of them. The table lists about 200,000 clones, roughly 80% of them singletons, with less than 20% in the top ten. The sample taken for sequencing was PBMCs. These receptors originate from a man aged 35 to 55 in good health and CMV-seronegative.

The chain uses TRBV27 and TRBJ1-1; D is unresolved. The CDR3 is 13 residues long. Germline CDR1 is MNHEY and CDR2 is SMNVEV (reference sequence). Trimming cost V 2 bases and J 3 bases, with 7 bases left between them. The CDR3 spells CASSLVADTEAFF. DNA for the CDR3: TGTGCCAGCAGTTTAGTGGCAGACACTGAAGCTTTCTTT.

This chain uses TRBV9 with TRBJ2-7; 10 bases fit TRBD1. The CDR3 runs to 15 residues. The J segment lost 5 bases and the V segment lost 0 bases, leaving 5 bases of the junction unmatched. Germline V gene lookup returns CDR1 SGDLS and CDR2 YYNGEE. The CDR3 nucleotides are TGTGCCAGCAGCGTAGAAGGGACAGGGGATGACGAGCAGTACTTC. Amino acids: CASSVEGTGDDEQYF.

V gene TRBV29-1 combines with J gene TRBJ2-3, with 7 bases that match TRBD2. V was pared by 8 bases and J by 9 bases, with 11 bases of the junction left unmatched. The CDR3 runs to 12 residues. Germline CDR1 reads SQVTM; CDR2 reads ANQGSEA. The CDR3 DNA follows: TGCAGCTCCCTAAGGGAGGGTGGCACGCAGTATTTT. Translation: CSSLREGGTQYF.

The chain recombines TRBV5-1 with TRBJ2-2, with 8 positions matching TRBD1. The germline V gene has CDR1 SGHRS and CDR2 YFSETQ. The ends lost 3 bases at V and 6 bases at J; junction bases unmatched: 7. The CDR3 extends over 15 amino acids. The CDR3 DNA is TGCGCCAGCAGCTGGACAGGGCTTCAGGCCGGGGAGCTGTTTTTT. This sequence encodes CASSWTGLQAGELFF.

The rearrangement links TRBV29-1 to TRBJ2-3; TRBD1 might be the D (5 bases). The V end was cut by 8 bases, the J end by 0 bases, with 18 bases between. The CDR3 contains 15 residues. Germline lookup yields CDR1 SQVTM and CDR2 ANQGSEA. The CDR3 DNA reads TGCAGCTTCTCACCTAGGGCAGGGAGCACAGATACGCAGTATTTT. Its translation is CSFSPRAGSTDTQYF.

The J gene is TRBJ1-1, the V gene TRBV6-1; 9 nucleotides agree with TRBD1. The CDR3 has 14 amino acids. Per germline, CDR1 MNHNS and CDR2 SASEGT. V shed 6 bases and J 0 bases; nucleotides not matched to a gene: 2. CDR3 sequence reads: CASRTGGLNTEAFF. CDR3 nucleotides: TGTGCCAGCAGGACAGGGGGACTGAACACTGAAGCTTTCTTT.

The rearrangement links TRBV27 to TRBJ2-7; no clear D gene. Germline V gives CDR1 MNHEY, CDR2 SMNVEV (reference sequence). The V end lost 5 bases, the J end lost 3 bases, and 11 bases lay between the germline ends. This CDR3 contains 13 residues. The CDR3 DNA reads TGTGCCAGCAGTCCGCGACTGAACTACGAGCAGTACTTC. Translated, it gives CASSPRLNYEQYF.

The chain has TRBV9 and TRBJ2-1; D uncertain. CDR3 size: 14 residues. Germline V gene lookup returns CDR1 SGDLS and CDR2 YYNGEE. V lost 3 bases and J lost 3, with 10 bases in between. The DNA of the CDR3 is TGTGCCAGCAGCGGCCCCTCTAGCTACAATGAGCAGTTCTTC. Residues: CASSGPSSYNEQFF.

V usage is TRBV12-5 and J usage is TRBJ2-7; TRBD1 agrees at 7 bases. The CDR3 has 14 amino acids. V was pared by 1 base and J by 4 bases, with 4 bases of the junction left unmatched. CDR1 is LGHNT and CDR2 is FRNRAP in the germline V gene. The CDR3 loop is CASGLGQGPYEQYF. The CDR3 DNA is TGTGCTAGTGGTTTGGGACAGGGTCCTTACGAGCAGTACTTC.

This chain links TRBV9 with TRBJ1-2; the D gene is possibly TRBD1 (5 bases). From germline, CDR1 is SGDLS and CDR2 YYNGEE. Trimming stripped 4 bases from V and 8 bases from J, with 12 bases between. The CDR3 contains 12 residues. CDR3 sequence reads: CASSQGVLGYTF. Written as DNA, the CDR3 is TGTGCCAGCAGCCAAGGGGTTCTGGGCTACACCTTC.

This clone has just one count. This chain connects TRBV6-6 to TRBJ1-2; the D is unclear. There are 14 residues in the CDR3. The V gene lost 4 bases and the J gene lost 7 bases, with 16 bases spanning the gap. Looked up from germline, CDR1 is MNHNY and CDR2 is SVGAGI (reference sequence). Here the CDR3 DNA reads TGTGCCAGCAGTTCCGCGGGAGACCAGAGTGGCTACACCTTC. It codes for CASSSAGDQSGYTF.

V is TRBV7-8 and J is TRBJ1-6; 7 bases match TRBD1. The CDR3 loop spans 17 amino acids. The germline V gene has CDR1 SGHVS and CDR2 FQNEAQ. The V and J ends lost 1 base and 6 bases, in that order; junction bases with no gene match: 9. The CDR3 bases are TGTGCCAGCAGCTTAGGTCGAAACAGGGGAGGTAATTCACCCCTCCACTTT. Protein sequence: CASSLGRNRGGNSPLHF. Filled out from reference TRBV7-8 and TRBJ1-6, the complete variable domain reads GAGVSQSPRYKVAKRGQDVALRCDPISGHVSLFWYQQALGQGPEFLTYFQNEAQLDKSGLPSDRFFAERPEGSVSTLKIQRTQQEDSAVYLCASSLGRNRGGNSPLHFGNGTRLTVT.

DNA for the CDR3: TGTGCCAGCAGCTTAGCCGGACAGAACACTGAAGCTTTCTTT. It is translated as CASSLAGQNTEAFF. The V gene is TRBV7-6, the J gene TRBJ1-1; the D gene is possibly TRBD1 (5 bases). Deletions cut 0 bases from V and 1 base from J, with 6 bases between. The CDR3 is 14 amino acids. Germline assignment: CDR1 SGHVS and CDR2 FNYEAQ.

This chain connects TRBV7-9 to TRBJ2-7; TRBD1 matches 7 bases. V lost 3 bases to trimming and J lost 3 bases; unmatched junction nucleotides: 2. Germline V gene data show CDR1 as SEHNR and CDR2 as FQNEAQ (reference sequence). This CDR3 contains 13 residues. In DNA form, the CDR3 reads TGTGCCAGCAGCTTGGGACAGATCTACGAGCAGTACTTC. Residues: CASSLGQIYEQYF.

This sequence joins TRBV18 and TRBJ2-1, with 8 nucleotides matching TRBD2. The CDR3 runs 17 residues. The ends lost 3 bases at V and 5 bases at J; junction bases unmatched: 12. Germline CDR1 KGHSH, CDR2 LQKENI. The CDR3 loop reads CASSPFGSGTGNNEQFF. CDR3 nucleotide sequence: TGTGCCAGCTCACCTTTCGGTAGCGGGACGGGGAACAATGAGCAGTTCTTC.

The V call is TRBV5-1, the J call TRBJ1-1; 7 bases match TRBD1. Trimming cost V 3 bases and J 5 bases; bases outside gene matches: 7. This CDR3 comprises 14 residues. Germline V gene sequence: CDR1 SGHRS, CDR2 YFSETQ. The CDR3 DNA sequence: TGCGCCAGCAGCTGGAACAGGGGTGGGACTGAAGCTTTCTTT. It encodes CASSWNRGGTEAFF.

This sequence joins TRBV19 and TRBJ1-2, with 7 bases fitting TRBD1. The CDR3 is made up of 13 amino acids. Unmatched junction bases numbered 4, after V lost 5 bases and J lost 4 bases. Germline values: CDR1 LNHDA, CDR2 SQIVND (reference sequence). DNA for the CDR3: TGTGCCAGTAGTTTCCGGGACAGCTATGGCTACACCTTC. It yields the protein CASSFRDSYGYTF. Drawing the rest from reference TRBV19 and TRBJ1-2, the complete variable domain is DGGITQSPKYLFRKEGQNVTLSCEQNLNHDAMYWYRQDPGQGLRLIYYSQIVNDFQKGDIAEGYSVSREKKESFPLTVTSAQKNPTAFYLCASSFRDSYGYTFGSGTRLTVV.

The gene calls are TRBV7-8 and TRBJ1-3; 12 bases match TRBD1. The CDR3 loop spans 16 amino acids. Germline V CDR1 and CDR2: SGHVS, FQNEAQ. Losses at the gene ends were 6 bases for V and 3 bases for J; bases not matched to a gene: 6. The CDR3 nucleotides read TGTGCCAGCAGAACGGGACAGGGGGCGAGTGGAAACACCATATATTTT. Its translation is CASRTGQGASGNTIYF.

V is TRBV2 and J is TRBJ2-7; the D gene is possibly TRBD1 (6 bases). Trimming took off 7 bases at V and 4 bases at J, with 11 bases between the two ends. CDR1 and CDR2 (germline): SNHLY, FYNNEI. This CDR3 region has 12 residues. CDR3 nucleotides: TGTGCCAGCACCAAGGGGGAGTACGAGCAGTACTTC. Amino acid sequence: CASTKGEYEQYF.

V usage is TRBV5-4 and J usage is TRBJ1-1; 11 positions match TRBD1. This CDR3 region has 16 residues. J lost 1 base, V lost 4 bases, and 6 bases had no gene match. Germline values: CDR1 SGHNT, CDR2 YYREEE (reference sequence). CDR3 bases: TGTGCCAGCAGCAGGACAGGGGGCGCGAGGAACACTGAAGCTTTCTTT. Protein: CASSRTGGARNTEAFF.

There are a few counts of this clone. The chain joins TRBV5-4 to TRBJ2-5; the match to TRBD1 covers 9 bases. This CDR3 comprises 15 residues. V dropped 6 bases and J dropped 6; count of bases not matched to a gene: 12. Per the germline V gene, CDR1 is SGHNT and CDR2 is YYREEE (reference sequence). Written as DNA, the CDR3 is TGTGCCAGCAACGACCGGGACAGGGCGGGAAAGACCCAGTACTTC. Residues: CASNDRDRAGKTQYF. The complete variable domain, with remaining parts taken from reference TRBV5-4 and TRBJ2-5, reads ETGVTQSPTHLIKTRGQQVTLRCSSQSGHNTVSWYQQALGQGPQFIFQYYREEENGRGNFPPRFSGLQFPNYSSELNVNALELDDSALYLCASNDRDRAGKTQYFGPGTRLLVL.

V is TRBV19 and J is TRBJ1-5; D gene unclear. The V gene's germline CDR1 is LNHDA and CDR2 SQIVND (reference sequence). This CDR3 region has 13 residues. V lost 5 bases, J lost 4 bases, and 9 bases lay in between. CDR3 nucleotides: TGTGCCAGTAGTCAACGGGTAAATCAGCCCCAGCATTTT. Protein sequence: CASSQRVNQPQHF.

The chain couples TRBV4-3 to TRBJ1-5; weak D call: TRBD1 (5 bases). CDR3 size: 15 residues. Germline assignment: CDR1 LGHNA and CDR2 YSLEER. V was clipped by 1 base and J by 2 bases, with 9 bases between them. CDR3 nucleotides: TGCGCCAGCAGCCAAGGACCAGGGCGCAATCAGCCCCAGCATTTT. Translating gives CASSQGPGRNQPQHF.

The chain couples TRBV4-1 to TRBJ1-2; 10 bases agree with TRBD1. Germline CDR1 is MGHRA and CDR2 is YSYEKL. CDR3 length: 18 amino acids. The ends lost 3 bases at V and 0 bases at J; junction bases unmatched: 10. The CDR3 reads CASSHPPRTGGTNYGYTF. CDR3 sequence (DNA): TGCGCCAGCAGCCATCCCCCAAGGACAGGGGGAACTAACTATGGCTACACCTTC.

This clone was observed a single time. The genes are TRBV4-3 and TRBJ2-2; no clear D gene. CDR3 length: 15 amino acids. Germline loops: CDR1 LGHNA, CDR2 YSLEER. Between the trimmed V and J ends, which lost 4 bases and 6 bases, there was a span of 15 bases. In DNA form, the CDR3 reads TGCGCCAGCAGCCTACAGTTGGGTGACGCCGGGGAGCTGTTTTTT. The encoded protein is CASSLQLGDAGELFF.

The J gene is TRBJ2-4, the V gene TRBV29-1; possible D gene TRBD2, 5 bases. Germline V lookup: CDR1 SQVTM, CDR2 ANQGSEA. This CDR3 spans 13 amino acids. V lost 3 bases, J lost 8 bases, and 14 bases lay in between. The CDR3 DNA sequence: TGCAGCGTTGACAACCCGGAGGATGACATTCAGTACTTC. This translates into CSVDNPEDDIQYF.